Shown below are 11 T cell receptor beta chains from a single sample sequenced in a study of radiotherapy plus CTLA-4 blockade in lung cancer. TCRdb's table, derived via immunoSEQ multiplex PCR, lists solely in-frame clones and lacks some. The table records some 64,000 clones, more than 70% of them present only once. The sample consisted of peripheral blood, taken from a patient treated with radiotherapy plus ipilimumab. These receptors all stem from a human donor with non-small cell lung cancer whose response to radiotherapy plus ipilimumab could not be evaluated. Some clones in this sample may be carry-over from other donors' samples.

DNA for the CDR3: TGTGCCAGCAGAGGGACAGGGGTAAATCAGCCCCAGCATTTT. Protein sequence: CASRGTGVNQPQHF. The chain joins TRBV6-1 to TRBJ1-5; TRBD1 aligns across 10 bases. CDR1 and CDR2 from the germline V gene are MNHNS and SASEGT. V was clipped by 6 bases and J by 4 bases; unmatched bases: 3. This CDR3 region has 14 residues.

This rearrangement joins TRBV2 to TRBJ2-2, with unresolved D. This CDR3 region has 15 residues. The germline V gene encodes CDR1 SNHLY and CDR2 FYNNEI. V was trimmed by 4 bases and J by 0 bases, leaving 9 bases between them. The CDR3 sequence: CASSVRSSNTGELFF. DNA for the CDR3: TGTGCCAGCAGTGTACGGAGTTCGAACACCGGGGAGCTGTTTTTT.

The table lists this clone with a count of one. The V and J genes are TRBV6-5 and TRBJ2-2; D is ambiguous. Germline lookup yields CDR1 MNHEY and CDR2 SVGAGI. The V end was cut by 5 bases, the J end by 1 base, with 8 bases between. The CDR3 extends over 14 amino acids. The CDR3 loop is CASSELRNTGELFF. Written as DNA, the CDR3 is TGTGCCAGCAGTGAACTTAGGAACACCGGGGAGCTGTTTTTT.

The rearrangement uses TRBV6-6 and TRBJ1-2; 7 bases fit TRBD1. CDR1 and CDR2 (germline): MNHNY, SVGAGI (reference sequence). Trimming took 4 bases from V and 2 from J; bases not matched to a gene: 4. The CDR3 is 14 residues long. The CDR3 DNA is TGTGCCAGCAGTTTGCCGGGACAGAACTATGGCTACACCTTC. Its translation is CASSLPGQNYGYTF.

The chain uses TRBV19 and TRBJ1-2; 10 bases map to TRBD1. Unmatched junction bases numbered 7, after V lost 2 bases and J lost 7 bases. This CDR3 spans 15 amino acids. CDR1 and CDR2 (germline): LNHDA, SQIVND (reference sequence). The CDR3 nucleotides read TGTGCCAGTAGTATAAGCCTGACAGGGGGCGCTGGCTACACCTTC. The encoded protein is CASSISLTGGAGYTF. Variable domain in full (rest from reference TRBV19 and TRBJ1-2): DGGITQSPKYLFRKEGQNVTLSCEQNLNHDAMYWYRQDPGQGLRLIYYSQIVNDFQKGDIAEGYSVSREKKESFPLTVTSAQKNPTAFYLCASSISLTGGAGYTFGSGTRLTVV.

This clone was seen a handful of times. CDR3 in DNA: TGTGCCAGCAGCCCGAGTGGGGGGTCCACCGGGGAGCTGTTTTTT. Translating it yields CASSPSGGSTGELFF. The rearrangement links TRBV11-3 to TRBJ2-2, with D possibly being TRBD2 (6 bases). The CDR3 contains 15 residues. The germline V gene has CDR1 SGHNT and CDR2 YENEEA. V was clipped by 5 bases and J by 4 bases, with 14 bases between them.

The V call is TRBV9, the J call TRBJ2-2; D is possibly TRBD1 (5 bases). This CDR3 region has 16 residues. Trimming took 4 bases from V and 2 from J, leaving 15 bases between them. The germline V gene encodes CDR1 SGDLS and CDR2 YYNGEE. CDR3 loop: CASSPIRQTNTGELFF. DNA of the CDR3: TGTGCCAGCAGCCCCATTCGACAGACTAACACCGGGGAGCTGTTTTTT.

In its sample, this clone was seen once. J is TRBJ1-1 and V is TRBV2, with D perhaps matching TRBD1 (5 bases). Germline loops: CDR1 SNHLY, CDR2 FYNNEI. The CDR3 sequence is 14 residues long. The V end was cut by 8 bases, the J end by 1 base, with 14 bases between. The CDR3 nucleotides read TGTGCCAGCTTGACAGCCCCCGCGAACACTGAAGCTTTCTTT. As protein: CASLTAPANTEAFF.

V and J are TRBV5-5 and TRBJ2-7; TRBD2 might be the D (5 bases). The V end lost 0 bases, the J end lost 0 bases, and 13 bases lay between the germline ends. Germline CDR1 reads SGHKS; CDR2 reads YYEKEE (reference sequence). This CDR3 is 16 amino acids long. The CDR3 DNA reads as TGTGCCAGCAGCTTGGAGGTTCGGAGGATCTCCTACGAGCAGTACTTC. The encoded protein is CASSLEVRRISYEQYF. Using reference TRBV5-5 and TRBJ2-7 for the parts outside the CDR3, the full variable domain is DAGVTQSPTHLIKTRGQQVTLRCSPISGHKSVSWYQQVLGQGPQFIFQYYEKEERGRGNFPDRFSARQFPNYSSELNVNALLLGDSALYLCASSLEVRRISYEQYFGPGTRLTVT.

V usage is TRBV6-6 and J usage is TRBJ2-7; unclear D gene. V dropped 6 bases and J dropped 2 bases, with 11 bases sitting between them. The CDR3 totals 13 residues. Germline V lookup: CDR1 MNHNY, CDR2 SVGAGI (reference sequence). This chain's CDR3 is CASSYSPTYEQYF. The DNA for the CDR3 is TGTGCCAGCAGCTACAGCCCTACCTACGAGCAGTACTTC.

Only a few counts were recorded for this clone. The rearrangement links TRBV19 to TRBJ1-2; 12 positions agree with TRBD1. CDR1 and CDR2 (germline): LNHDA, SQIVND (reference sequence). This CDR3 spans 15 amino acids. V was pared by 8 bases and J by 4 bases, with 8 bases of the junction left unmatched. As DNA, the CDR3 is TGTGCCAGTTGCCGACCGGGACAGGGGGCCTATGGCTACACCTTC. This gives the protein CASCRPGQGAYGYTF.